This T cell receptor (beta chain) was captured in a study of cytomegalovirus exposure and HLA in healthy donors. The V gene end was trimmed by 3 bases and the J gene end by 5 bases; junction bases not matched to a gene: 7. This CDR3 is built from 15 residues. Germline CDR1 reads LGHNA; CDR2 reads YSLEER. Study outcomes and limitations: V- and J-gene trimming in TCR beta was tied to a missense DCLRE1C variant by an analysis performed later.

This clone appeared a few times. The antigen remains unidentified. A multiplex PCR was run with 60 Vbeta primers and 13 Jbeta primers. Measured with immunoSEQ multiplex PCR; TCRdb has only the in-frame clones, and not every one. The repertoire holds around 180,000 clones, with more than 75% as singletons. The chain couples TRBV4-3 to TRBJ1-2; 9 nucleotides agree with TRBD1. This TCR came from a woman in her late teens or twenties in good health and CMV-seronegative. Sequences were obtained from PBMCs. The CDR3 bases are TGCGCCAGCAGCCAGGTGGACAGGGGAGGATATGGCTACACCTTC. This codes for CASSQVDRGGYGYTF.